The 24 T cell receptor beta chains reported below all come from one sample, sequenced in a study of OX40 agonist ivuxolimab in advanced cancers. TCRdb's table, derived via immunoSEQ multiplex PCR, lists solely in-frame clones and lacks some. The sample carries under 90,000 clones, around 83% recorded once. Sequences were derived from CD4+ or CD8+ T cells sorted from blood, sampled in a trial of the OX40 agonist ivuxolimab. The source of these receptors is an adult with an advanced solid tumor such as melanoma, head and neck, liver or kidney cancer.

This clone was found once. The chain carries TRBV5-1 and TRBJ2-5, with no clear D. There are 15 residues in the CDR3. Looked up from germline, CDR1 is SGHRS and CDR2 is YFSETQ. V was cut by 4 bases and J by 5 bases, with 18 bases left in between. The CDR3 here is CASSPNLGLGETQYF. CDR3 nucleotides: TGCGCCAGCAGCCCCAATTTAGGGCTTGGGGAGACCCAGTACTTC.

This clone came up once. The rearrangement joins TRBV6-5 to TRBJ2-3; 13 nucleotides line up with TRBD2. Germline loops: CDR1 MNHEY, CDR2 SVGAGI. The V and J ends lost 0 bases and 9 bases, in that order; junction bases with no gene match: 6. This CDR3 is built from 16 residues. This CDR3 reads CASSYSLAGGPGTQYF. The DNA for the CDR3 is TGTGCCAGCAGTTACTCACTAGCGGGGGGGCCGGGAACGCAGTATTTT.

To note about this clone: With a much larger clone just one base away, this may be a read error. This sequence joins TRBV11-2 and TRBJ1-1; D is undetermined. With 0 bases removed from V and 10 bases from J, the gap between germline ends came to 9 bases. This CDR3 comprises 12 residues. Per the germline V gene, CDR1 is SGHAT and CDR2 is FQNNGV. Here the CDR3 DNA reads TGTGCCAGCAGCTTAGAACGTGGGGTAGCTTTCTTT. Its translation is CASSLERGVAFF.

V and J are TRBV19 and TRBJ2-2; TRBD2 might be the D (5 bases). This CDR3 spans 14 amino acids. From germline, CDR1 is LNHDA and CDR2 SQIVND (reference sequence). Trimming removed 11 bases at V and 2 bases at J, with 15 bases between. In DNA, the CDR3 is TGTGCCGGACCCGTACGACTAAACACCGGGGAGCTGTTTTTT. Its translation: CAGPVRLNTGELFF.

The chain is built from TRBV10-2 and TRBJ2-1; 12 bases fit TRBD2. Germline CDR1 reads WSHSY; CDR2 reads SAAADI. V dropped 5 bases and J dropped 9; count of bases not matched to a gene: 5. The CDR3 runs to 14 residues. The CDR3 loop reads CASSSSGGAPEQFF. The DNA for the CDR3 is TGCGCCAGCAGTTCTAGCGGGGGGGCCCCTGAGCAGTTCTTC.

The chain combines TRBV7-3 with TRBJ2-5, with D perhaps TRBD1 (7 bases). CDR3 length: 16 amino acids. CDR1 is SGHTA and CDR2 is FQGTGA in the germline V gene. The V end lost 5 bases, the J end lost 5 bases, and 21 bases lay between the germline ends. The CDR3 DNA reads as TGTGCCAGCAGCCTTACAACAGGGGCCGGGAGCGAGACCCAGTACTTC. It encodes CASSLTTGAGSETQYF.

The chain carries TRBV5-1 and TRBJ1-5; 7 bases agree with TRBD1. CDR1 and CDR2 from the germline V gene are SGHRS and YFSETQ. Trimming cost V 4 bases and J 2 bases; bases outside gene matches: 3. The CDR3 totals 14 residues. CDR3 protein: CASSPGQGNQPQHF. The CDR3, as DNA: TGCGCCAGCAGCCCCGGACAGGGCAATCAGCCCCAGCATTTT.

This clone was counted once. V usage is TRBV7-9 and J usage is TRBJ1-6; D ambiguous. Germline CDR1 is SEHNR and CDR2 is FQNEAQ (reference sequence). The V gene lost 5 bases and the J gene lost 0 bases, with 8 bases spanning the gap. This CDR3 has 15 amino acids. Here the CDR3 reads CASSLGSSYNSPLHF. CDR3 in DNA: TGTGCCAGCAGCCTAGGGAGCTCCTATAATTCACCCCTCCACTTT. The entire variable domain, with the rest obtained from reference TRBV7-9 and TRBJ1-6, is as follows: DTGVSQNPRHKITKRGQNVTFRCDPISEHNRLYWYRQTLGQGPEFLTYFQNEAQLEKSRLLSDRFSAERPKGSFSTLEIQRTEQGDSAMYLCASSLGSSYNSPLHFGNGTRLTVT.

V usage is TRBV30 and J usage is TRBJ1-2; maybe TRBD1 (5 bases). The CDR3 length is 12 residues. V lost 3 bases to trimming and J lost 2 bases, with 7 bases between them. Germline CDR1 GTSNPN, CDR2 SVGIG (reference sequence). Here the CDR3 reads CAWSPGNYGYTF. CDR3 in DNA: TGTGCCTGGAGCCCAGGGAACTATGGCTACACCTTC.

V is TRBV5-6 and J is TRBJ2-7; 7 bases line up with TRBD1. Germline CDR1 reads SGHDT; CDR2 reads YYEEEE. This CDR3 spans 14 amino acids. Unmatched junction bases numbered 8, after V lost 4 bases and J lost 4 bases. The CDR3 DNA reads TGTGCCAGCAGCCAACAGACAGGGTCGTACGAGCAGTACTTC. Protein product: CASSQQTGSYEQYF.

In its sample, this clone was seen a few times. The V and J genes are TRBV6-1 and TRBJ2-1; 10 positions agree with TRBD1. The CDR3 is 12 amino acids. CDR1 and CDR2 (germline): MNHNS, SASEGT. V trimming: 7 bases; J trimming: 9 bases; junction bases outside the gene matches: 3. The CDR3 DNA sequence: TGTGCCAGCAAGACAGGGGGCAGTGAGCAGTTCTTC. Translated: CASKTGGSEQFF.

The chain joins TRBV9 to TRBJ2-3; D gene uncertain. Germline V lookup: CDR1 SGDLS, CDR2 YYNGEE. The ends were cut back, 4 bases at V and 0 bases at J, with 12 bases in the middle. The length of the CDR3 is 15 residues. CDR3 bases: TGTGCCAGCAGCCCTAGTCCCGTAAGCACAGATACGCAGTATTTT. It yields the protein CASSPSPVSTDTQYF.

V gene TRBV29-1 combines with J gene TRBJ2-3; 14 positions match TRBD2. Germline V gene lookup returns CDR1 SQVTM and CDR2 ANQGSEA. This CDR3 has 13 amino acids. The V and J ends lost 7 bases and 10 bases, in that order; junction bases with no gene match: 7. CDR3 sequence reads: CSGTGTSGGAQYF. The CDR3 DNA is TGCAGCGGAACCGGGACTAGCGGGGGTGCGCAGTATTTT.

CDR3 amino acids: CASSRDRGGVYEQYF. The CDR3 DNA reads as TGTGCCAGTAGTCGCGACAGGGGAGGGGTCTACGAGCAGTACTTC. The rearrangement links TRBV19 to TRBJ2-7, with D perhaps TRBD1 (8 bases). There are 15 residues in the CDR3. CDR1 and CDR2 (germline): LNHDA, SQIVND (reference sequence). Trimming removed 5 bases from V and 3 bases from J, with 17 bases in between.

The V and J genes are TRBV2 and TRBJ1-1; tentative D call: TRBD1 (6 bases). V gave up 5 bases and J gave up 1 base, with 8 bases separating them. The CDR3 runs to 13 residues. The germline gives CDR1 SNHLY, CDR2 FYNNEI. CDR3: CASSSDRNTEAFF. The CDR3 DNA sequence: TGTGCCAGCAGTTCGGACAGGAACACTGAAGCTTTCTTT.

The chain uses TRBV19 and TRBJ2-3; TRBD1 might be the D (6 bases). CDR3 size: 14 residues. Trimming pared 4 bases from V and 2 bases from J, leaving 10 bases between. The germline gives CDR1 LNHDA, CDR2 SQIVND (reference sequence). The CDR3 DNA reads TGTGCCAGTAGTACACAGGGCTACACAGATACGCAGTATTTT. Translating gives CASSTQGYTDTQYF.

This chain joins TRBV7-2 and TRBJ2-5; a weak D match, TRBD2 (6 bases). The J call may be in error: the DNA end matches TRBJ2-7 better. In germline, CDR1 is SGHTA, CDR2 FQGNSA. This CDR3 is 13 amino acids long. CDR3 in DNA: TGTGCCACCTCGGACTACCTGGCTCGCGAGCAGTACTTC. This encodes CATSDYLAREQYF.

The J gene is TRBJ2-3, the V gene TRBV15; no clear D gene. The germline V gene has CDR1 LNHNV and CDR2 YYDKDF (reference sequence). This CDR3 has 12 amino acids. V lost 0 bases, J lost 7 bases, and 5 bases lay in between. CDR3 sequence reads: CATSRDLNTQYF. CDR3 DNA: TGTGCCACCAGCAGAGATTTAAATACGCAGTATTTT.

This clone was found once. V and J are TRBV2 and TRBJ2-1; D could derive from TRBD1 or TRBD2 (5 bases each). The germline V gene has CDR1 SNHLY and CDR2 FYNNEI. The CDR3 length is 16 residues. V lost 6 bases to trimming and J lost 6 bases, with 21 bases between them. CDR3 loop: CASSNLQGRHSNEQFF. The CDR3 DNA sequence: TGTGCCAGCAGCAACTTGCAGGGACGGCATTCCAATGAGCAGTTCTTC.

The V gene is TRBV5-4, the J gene TRBJ1-2; 9 bases line up with TRBD1. The trim removed 1 base at V and 4 bases at J, leaving 8 bases unmatched. Germline CDR1 SGHNT, CDR2 YYREEE (reference sequence). The CDR3 spans 16 residues. CDR3 sequence: CASSLRTGQGAYGYTF. The CDR3 DNA follows: TGTGCCAGCAGCTTGAGGACGGGACAGGGTGCCTATGGCTACACCTTC.

The genes are TRBV6-5 and TRBJ1-2, with D maybe TRBD1 (6 bases). Trimming shortened V by 6 bases and J by 0 bases, and 11 bases separated the two germline ends. The CDR3 has 14 amino acids. From germline, CDR1 is MNHEY and CDR2 SVGAGI. The CDR3 is CASRRGQPNYGYTF. DNA of the CDR3: TGTGCCAGCAGGAGAGGACAGCCTAACTATGGCTACACCTTC.

The rearrangement joins TRBV6-5 to TRBJ2-7; 11 bases match TRBD1. Losses at the gene ends were 7 bases for V and 5 bases for J; bases not matched to a gene: 7. The CDR3 runs to 14 residues. The germline V gene encodes CDR1 MNHEY and CDR2 SVGAGI. The CDR3 reads CASTGDRGINEQYF. The CDR3 nucleotides read TGTGCCAGCACCGGGGACAGGGGGATCAACGAGCAGTACTTC.

The chain uses TRBV11-2 and TRBJ2-1; TRBD2 is a possible D gene (6 bases). The CDR3 runs 16 residues. Germline CDR1 is SGHAT and CDR2 is FQNNGV. The V and J ends lost 4 bases and 1 base respectively, with 14 bases between them. The CDR3 region has the DNA TGTGCCAGCAGCTCCACGCGGGGACTTTCCTACAATGAGCAGTTCTTC. Amino acids: CASSSTRGLSYNEQFF.

This clone appeared a few times. The chain is built from TRBV7-2 and TRBJ2-5, with TRBD1 matching over 7 bases. The CDR3 runs to 15 residues. V was pared by 3 bases and J by 2 bases, with 6 bases of the junction left unmatched. Germline V gene lookup returns CDR1 SGHTA and CDR2 FQGNSA. This CDR3 reads CASSLTTGPQETQYF. The CDR3 bases are TGTGCCAGCAGCTTGACGACAGGGCCTCAAGAGACCCAGTACTTC.